This entry concerns a single T cell receptor (beta chain). Using immunoSEQ multiplex PCR, the repertoire was profiled, and TCRdb retains in-frame clones only, with some absent. The sample yields about 240,000 clones, around 90% seen once. Germline CDR1 KGHSH, CDR2 LQKENI. This CDR3 is built from 17 residues. V was pared by 3 bases and J by 7 bases, with 12 bases of the junction left unmatched. These data are taken from a study of blood T cell repertoires in COVID-19. Source material: peripheral blood. This clonotype was sampled from a man aged 25 to 45 with COVID-19, enrolled during active disease. This sequence joins TRBV18 and TRBJ2-1; 10 bases align to TRBD1. CDR3 region: CASSPRLEDRGRNEQFF. Written as DNA, the CDR3 is TGTGCCAGCTCACCCAGGCTGGAAGACAGGGGGCGGAATGAGCAGTTCTTC.